These T cell receptor beta chains were read from a single sample in a study of early T cells in non-severe SARS-CoV-2 infection. Via MiXCR, TCRdb re-called the 5' RACE reads, giving one row per CDR3 protein. The repertoire holds tens of thousands of distinct CDR3 sequences, with roughly 12% as singletons. Source: whole blood, taken at baseline. The receptors originated from an adult who was a healthcare worker with PCR-confirmed SARS-CoV-2 infection or an uninfected control (not recorded which). CDR3s include the opening cysteine and the closing phenylalanine or tryptophan. D genes are given only for firm matches. Not every row has a clone size; where given, it reads once, few, many or a size class.

13	TRBV3-1	NA	TRBD1	TRBJ1-6	TGTGCCAGCTCGGGACAGAATAATTCACCCCTCCACTTT	CASSGQNNSPLHF
15	TRBV9	many	TRBD1	TRBJ1-1	TGTGCCAGCAGCGTAGGACGAGACAGGGCGACTGAAGCTTTCTTT	CASSVGRDRATEAFF
13	TRBV6-6	NA	NA	TRBJ2-7	TGTGCCAGCACCCCGGGGGACAGCTACGAGCAGTACTTC	CASTPGDSYEQYF
13	TRBV12-3/TRBV12-4	few	NA	TRBJ2-7	TGTGCCAGCGACTCCCACCTGTCTGGCGAGCAGTACTTC	CASDSHLSGEQYF
15	TRBV12-3/TRBV12-4	few	NA	TRBJ2-7	TGTGCCAGCAGTTCTAGTCCGAAAAGTGGCTACGAGCAGTACTTC	CASSSSPKSGYEQYF
16	TRBV7-9	NA	TRBD1	TRBJ1-2	TGTGCCAGCAGCTTAGGTCGACAGGGGATGTCCTATGGCTACACCTTC	CASSLGRQGMSYGYTF
13	TRBV7-9	NA	NA	TRBJ2-3	TGTGCCAGCCGGGACTCGGGCACAGATACGCAGTATTTT	CASRDSGTDTQYF
14	TRBV7-2	few	NA	TRBJ2-7	TGTGCCAGCAGCTTGGTAGCGACCTCCTACGAGCAGTACTTC	CASSLVATSYEQYF
14	TRBV19	many	NA	TRBJ2-2	TGTGCCAGTAGGCCCCAAGGGACGCCCGGGGAGCTGTTTTTT	CASRPQGTPGELFF
16	TRBV5-1	few	TRBD1	TRBJ2-2	TGCGCCAGCAGCTTGAGACAGGGGAGAAACACCGGGGAGCTGTTTTTT	CASSLRQGRNTGELFF
14	TRBV5-1	many	TRBD1	TRBJ2-3	TGCGCCAGCAGCCGGGACAGGTCCACAGATACGCAGTATTTT	CASSRDRSTDTQYF
15	TRBV14	few	TRBD1	TRBJ1-4	TGTGCCAGCAGCCGTCAGGGGGCTTTTGGAGAAAAACTGTTTTTT	CASSRQGAFGEKLFF
13	TRBV12-3/TRBV12-4	many	TRBD1	TRBJ1-6	TGTGCCAGCAGTTCTACAGGGGGCTCGCCCCTCCACTTT	CASSSTGGSPLHF
18	TRBV7-2	NA	TRBD2	TRBJ2-1	TGTGCCAGCAGCCCTACAGCGGCTCTAGCGGGGCCTGGTAGAGAGCAGTTCTTC	CASSPTAALAGPGREQFF